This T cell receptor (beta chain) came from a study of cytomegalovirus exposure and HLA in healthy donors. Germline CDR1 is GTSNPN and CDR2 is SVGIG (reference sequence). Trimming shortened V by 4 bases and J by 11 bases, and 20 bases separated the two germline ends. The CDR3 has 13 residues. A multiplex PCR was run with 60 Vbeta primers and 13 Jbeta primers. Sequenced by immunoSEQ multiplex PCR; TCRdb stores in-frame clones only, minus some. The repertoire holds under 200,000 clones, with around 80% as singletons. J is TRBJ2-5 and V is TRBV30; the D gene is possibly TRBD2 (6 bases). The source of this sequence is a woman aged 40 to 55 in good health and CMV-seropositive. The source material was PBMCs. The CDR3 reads CAWTPVGGLEQYF. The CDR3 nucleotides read TGTGCCTGGACTCCGGTCGGGGGATTAGAGCAGTACTTC.